Listed below are T cell receptor beta chains from one sample, sequenced in a study of low-dose radiotherapy and immunotherapy resistance in tumors. TCRdb itself ran the reads through MiXCR, one entry per CDR3 protein. The sample comprises 95,000 to 100,000 distinct CDR3 sequences, under 25% of which are singletons, and about 4% rests with the top ten. The sample here was PBMCs, taken after low-dose radiotherapy plus immunotherapy. All receptors come from a male donor with prostate cancer. Each CDR3 is given with its conserved first and last residue. Each record gives: D gene, J gene, clone size, V gene, CDR3 DNA, CDR3 protein. The D gene is left open where the match is weak. Clone size, where shown, is once, few, many, or a class for clones that have expanded.

>.|TRBJ1-3|many|TRBV25-1
TGTGCCAGCAGTGAATCCCGGGCCCCTGGAAACACCATATATTTT
CASSESRAPGNTIYF
>.|TRBJ2-7|once|TRBV5-1
TGCGCCAGCAGTCAATGGGGGACCTACGAGCAGTACTTC
CASSQWGTYEQYF
>.|TRBJ1-6|many|TRBV20-1
TGCAGTGCTAACAGACAGAATTCACCCCTCCACTTT
CSANRQNSPLHF
>TRBD1|TRBJ2-7|many|TRBV7-3
TGTGCCAGCAGCGCGGACCCGGGACAGTTCTACGAGCAGTACTTC
CASSADPGQFYEQYF
>TRBD1|TRBJ2-7|.|TRBV28
TGTGCCAGCACCGCCGTGGACAGGATGATCTACGAGCAGTACTTC
CASTAVDRMIYEQYF
>.|TRBJ1-1|many|TRBV5-1
TGCGCCAGCAGCTTGGTACCCATGAACACTGAAGCTTTCTTT
CASSLVPMNTEAFF
>TRBD1|TRBJ1-6|many|TRBV6-2/TRBV6-3
TGTGCCAGCAGTTACGGGGGACAGAATTCACCCCTCCACTTT
CASSYGGQNSPLHF
>TRBD1|TRBJ1-2|few|TRBV11-2
TGTGCCAGCTCACCGGGACAGGGGACTGGGGCTAACTATGGCTACACCTTC
CASSPGQGTGANYGYTF
>.|TRBJ2-7|many|TRBV7-2
TGTGCCAGCAGCTTACGGTCCGGGACCGGGGGAGAGCAGTACTTC
CASSLRSGTGGEQYF
>.|TRBJ2-1|.|TRBV28
TGTGCCAGCAGTCTTGGAGATCGCTACAATGAGCAGTTCTTC
CASSLGDRYNEQFF